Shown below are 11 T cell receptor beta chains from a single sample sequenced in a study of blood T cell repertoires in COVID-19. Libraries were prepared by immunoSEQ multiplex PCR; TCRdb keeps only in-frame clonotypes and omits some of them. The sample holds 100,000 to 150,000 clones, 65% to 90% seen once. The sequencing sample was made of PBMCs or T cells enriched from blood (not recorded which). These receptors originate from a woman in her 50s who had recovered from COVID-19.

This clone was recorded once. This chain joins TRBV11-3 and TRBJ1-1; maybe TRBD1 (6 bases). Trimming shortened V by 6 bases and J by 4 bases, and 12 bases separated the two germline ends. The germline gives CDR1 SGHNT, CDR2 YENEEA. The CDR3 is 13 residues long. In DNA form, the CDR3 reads TGTGCCAGCAGTTCAACAGGGAGCACTGAAGCTTTCTTT. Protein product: CASSSTGSTEAFF.

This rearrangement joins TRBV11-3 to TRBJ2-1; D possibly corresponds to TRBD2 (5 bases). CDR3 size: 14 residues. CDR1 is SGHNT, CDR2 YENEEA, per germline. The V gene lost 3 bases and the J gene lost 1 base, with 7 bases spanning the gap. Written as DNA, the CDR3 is TGTGCCAGCAGCTTGAGGAGGTCCTACAATGAGCAGTTCTTC. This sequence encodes CASSLRRSYNEQFF. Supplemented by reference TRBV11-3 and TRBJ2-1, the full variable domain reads EAGVVQSPRYKIIEKKQPVAFWCNPISGHNTLYWYLQNLGQGPELLIRYENEEAVDDSQLPKDRFSAERLKGVDSTLKIQPAELGDSAVYLCASSLRRSYNEQFFGPGTRLTVL.

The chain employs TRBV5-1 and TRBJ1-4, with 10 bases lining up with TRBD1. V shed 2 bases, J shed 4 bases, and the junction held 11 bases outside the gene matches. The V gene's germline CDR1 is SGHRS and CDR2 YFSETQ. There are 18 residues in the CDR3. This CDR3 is CASSFVGFGTGVNEKLFF. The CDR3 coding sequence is TGCGCCAGCAGCTTCGTGGGGTTCGGGACAGGGGTTAATGAAAAACTGTTTTTT.

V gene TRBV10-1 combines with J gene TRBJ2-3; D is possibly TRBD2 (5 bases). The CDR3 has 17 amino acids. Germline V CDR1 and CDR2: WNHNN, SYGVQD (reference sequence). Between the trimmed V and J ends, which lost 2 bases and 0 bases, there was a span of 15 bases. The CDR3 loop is CASSEVTMAYSTDTQYF. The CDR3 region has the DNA TGCGCCAGCAGTGAGGTGACTATGGCCTATAGCACAGATACGCAGTATTTT.

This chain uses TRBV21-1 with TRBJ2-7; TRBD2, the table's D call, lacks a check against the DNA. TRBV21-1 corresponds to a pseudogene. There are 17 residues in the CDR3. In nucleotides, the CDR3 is TGTGCCAGCAGCAAAAGCCCTCGCAGATACTACTCCTACGAGCAGTACTTC. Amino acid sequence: CASSKSPRRYYSYEQYF.

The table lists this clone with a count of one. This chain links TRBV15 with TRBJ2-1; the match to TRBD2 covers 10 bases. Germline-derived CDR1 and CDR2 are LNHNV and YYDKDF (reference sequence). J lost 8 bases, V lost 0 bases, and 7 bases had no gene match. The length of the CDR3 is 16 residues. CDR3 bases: TGTGCCACCAGCAGAGATTTCGGACTAGCGGTTCATGAGCAGTTCTTC. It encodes CATSRDFGLAVHEQFF.

CDR3 sequence: CASSDGGGQGLGQYF. The CDR3 nucleotides are TGTGCCAGCTCAGACGGCGGAGGACAGGGTTTGGGGCAGTACTTC. The chain couples TRBV18 to TRBJ2-7; TRBD1 matches at 8 bases. The CDR3 is 15 residues long. Trimming took 5 bases from V and 9 from J; bases not matched to a gene: 15. CDR1 and CDR2 from the germline V gene are KGHSH and LQKENI.

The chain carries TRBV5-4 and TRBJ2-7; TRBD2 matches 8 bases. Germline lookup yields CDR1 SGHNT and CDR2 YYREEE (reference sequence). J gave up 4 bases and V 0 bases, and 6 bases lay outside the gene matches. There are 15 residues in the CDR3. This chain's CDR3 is CASSLVKAGEYEQYF. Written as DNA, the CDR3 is TGTGCCAGCAGCTTGGTGAAAGCGGGGGAGTACGAGCAGTACTTC. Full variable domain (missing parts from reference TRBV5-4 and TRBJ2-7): ETGVTQSPTHLIKTRGQQVTLRCSSQSGHNTVSWYQQALGQGPQFIFQYYREEENGRGNFPPRFSGLQFPNYSSELNVNALELDDSALYLCASSLVKAGEYEQYFGPGTRLTVT.

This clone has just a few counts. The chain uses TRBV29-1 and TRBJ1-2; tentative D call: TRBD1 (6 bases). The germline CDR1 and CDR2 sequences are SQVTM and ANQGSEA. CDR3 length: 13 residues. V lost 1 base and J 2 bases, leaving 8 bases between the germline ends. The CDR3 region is CSVEGGTNYGYTF. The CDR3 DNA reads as TGCAGCGTTGAAGGGGGGACAAACTATGGCTACACCTTC.

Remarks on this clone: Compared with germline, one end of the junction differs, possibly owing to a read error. CDR3 protein: CASSLARRTDNNYGCTF. The CDR3 nucleotides read TGTGCCAGCAGCTTAGCTCGAAGGACAGATAATAACTATGGCTGCACCTTC. This chain joins TRBV7-9 and TRBJ1-2, with D perhaps matching TRBD1 (6 bases). Germline values: CDR1 SEHNR, CDR2 FQNEAQ (reference sequence). The CDR3 is 17 amino acids. The entire variable domain, with the rest obtained from reference TRBV7-9 and TRBJ1-2, is as follows: DTGVSQNPRHKITKRGQNVTFRCDPISEHNRLYWYRQTLGQGPEFLTYFQNEAQLEKSRLLSDRFSAERPKGSFSTLEIQRTEQGDSAMYLCASSLARRTDNNYGCTFGSGTRLTVV.

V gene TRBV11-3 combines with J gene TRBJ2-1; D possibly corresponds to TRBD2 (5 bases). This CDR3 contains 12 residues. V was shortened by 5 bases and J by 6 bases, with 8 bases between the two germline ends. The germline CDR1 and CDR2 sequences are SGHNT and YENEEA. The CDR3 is CASSGRGNEQFF. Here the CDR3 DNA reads TGTGCCAGCAGCGGTCGGGGCAATGAGCAGTTCTTC.